This T cell receptor beta chain emerged from a study of T cells in tumors after PD-1 blockade. The CDR3 is 13 residues long. The V gene's germline CDR1 is SNHLY and CDR2 FYNNEI. Trimming left V 6 bases short and J 3 bases short, with 12 bases between. The data were produced by immunoSEQ multiplex PCR, yet TCRdb's version contains in-frame clones alone and is incomplete. The table has about 63,000 clones, roughly 70% seen once. The TCR originated in a human donor with basal cell carcinoma. This specimen was PBMCs, taken after anti-PD-1 treatment. The gene calls are TRBV2 and TRBJ2-7; D is unclear. CDR3 amino acids: CASSAGSGYEQYF. CDR3 DNA: TGTGCCAGCAGCGCCGGTTCTGGCTACGAGCAGTACTTC.